A single sample is the source of the 27 T cell receptor beta chains below, sequenced in a study of cytomegalovirus exposure and HLA in healthy donors. PCR involved 60 Vbeta and 13 Jbeta primers. Libraries were prepared by immunoSEQ multiplex PCR; TCRdb keeps only in-frame clonotypes and omits some of them. This table holds 100,000 to 150,000 clones, about 9.4% found once. Material: PBMCs. All receptors derive from a woman between 35 and 50 years old in good health and CMV-seropositive.

V and J are TRBV4-1 and TRBJ1-5; D is uncertain. The CDR3 has 14 amino acids. Trimming removed 1 base from V and 6 bases from J, with 10 bases in between. Germline V lookup: CDR1 MGHRA, CDR2 YSYEKL. The CDR3 nucleotides are TGCGCCAGCAGCCAAGTAACGGGGTCTCAGCCCCAGCATTTT. Translating it yields CASSQVTGSQPQHF.

This clone was counted only a few times. The rearrangement joins TRBV15 to TRBJ2-7; D is unresolved. V lost 4 bases, J lost 2 bases, and 12 bases lay in between. Germline V gives CDR1 LNHNV, CDR2 YYDKDF (reference sequence). The CDR3 sequence is 14 residues long. CDR3 nucleotides: TGTGCCACCAGCAACGCAACAGCACCCTACGAGCAGTACTTC. This encodes CATSNATAPYEQYF.

This clone was detected only a few times. V gene TRBV15 combines with J gene TRBJ2-7, with 8 bases aligning to TRBD2. The germline gives CDR1 LNHNV, CDR2 YYDKDF (reference sequence). V shed 5 bases, J shed 3 bases, and the junction held 9 bases outside the gene matches. This CDR3 region has 15 residues. DNA for the CDR3: TGTGCCACCAGCTTCCGGGGGGGTGCTCTCTACGAGCAGTACTTC. Its translation is CATSFRGGALYEQYF.

This clone was recorded a few times. The V and J genes are TRBV6-5 and TRBJ2-1; TRBD2 matches at 8 bases. The junction had 9 bases not matched to a gene; V was cut back by 5 bases and J by 6 bases. CDR1 and CDR2 from the germline V gene are MNHEY and SVGAGI. The CDR3 contains 15 residues. CDR3 sequence reads: CASSQTGGPGNEQFF. The CDR3 DNA follows: TGTGCCAGCAGTCAGACGGGGGGGCCTGGCAATGAGCAGTTCTTC.

J is TRBJ2-4 and V is TRBV28; perhaps TRBD2 as D (7 bases). The CDR3 runs to 17 residues. Germline CDR1 MDHEN, CDR2 SYDVKM. Trimming took off 5 bases at V and 0 bases at J, with 17 bases between the two ends. The CDR3 DNA is TGTGCCAGCAGTCCGGTGGGGGGGCTGGGAGCCAAAAACATTCAGTACTTC. This gives the protein CASSPVGGLGAKNIQYF. The full variable domain, its missing parts supplied by reference TRBV28 and TRBJ2-4, is DVKVTQSSRYLVKRTGEKVFLECVQDMDHENMFWYRQDPGLGLRLIYFSYDVKMKEKGDIPEGYSVSREKKERFSLILESASTNQTSMYLCASSPVGGLGAKNIQYFGAGTRLSVL.

This clone was observed a handful of times. CDR3 sequence reads: CSVGDRAKLFF. The DNA for the CDR3 is TGCAGCGTTGGGGACAGGGCCAAGCTGTTTTTT. The chain recombines TRBV29-1 with TRBJ1-4; the match to TRBD1 covers 9 bases. The junction had 5 bases not matched to a gene; V was cut back by 4 bases and J by 14 bases. This CDR3 region has 11 residues. Per germline, CDR1 SQVTM and CDR2 ANQGSEA. Based on the CDR3 plus reference TRBV29-1 and TRBJ1-4, the full variable domain is SAVISQKPSRDICQRGTSLTIQCQVDSQVTMMFWYRQQPGQSLTLIATANQGSEATYESGFVIDKFPISRPNLTFSTLTVSNMSPEDSSIYLCSVGDRAKLFFGSGTQLSVL.

The chain combines TRBV14 with TRBJ2-7; tentative D call: TRBD2 (7 bases). The CDR3 loop spans 13 amino acids. Germline V gene lookup returns CDR1 SGHDN and CDR2 FVKESK. V was pared by 1 base and J by 6 bases, with 10 bases between. CDR3 DNA sequence: TGTGCCAGCAGCCAAGTAGGGGGGGGCGAGCAGTACTTC. Translation gives CASSQVGGGEQYF.

The J gene is TRBJ2-5, the V gene TRBV7-9; 9 bases align to TRBD2. J gave up 1 base and V 3 bases, and 9 bases lay outside the gene matches. CDR1 SEHNR and CDR2 FQNEAQ come from the germline V gene (reference sequence). This CDR3 region has 17 residues. The CDR3 protein is CASSFGGGGALQETQYF. CDR3 DNA sequence: TGTGCCAGCAGCTTCGGCGGCGGGGGGGCCCTCCAAGAGACCCAGTACTTC.

This rearrangement joins TRBV5-4 to TRBJ1-2, with 9 bases fitting TRBD1. The CDR3 runs to 12 residues. Per germline, CDR1 SGHNT and CDR2 YYREEE (reference sequence). The V gene end was trimmed by 4 bases and the J gene end by 8 bases; junction bases not matched to a gene: 3. The CDR3 is CASSRTGDGYTF. The CDR3 region has the DNA TGTGCCAGCAGCCGGACAGGGGACGGCTACACCTTC.

This clone was seen more than once but under ten times. The CDR3 sequence: CASSLYLLNQPQHF. CDR3 sequence (DNA): TGTGCCAGCAGCTTATATCTGCTAAATCAGCCCCAGCATTTT. V usage is TRBV5-6 and J usage is TRBJ1-5; unclear D gene. From germline, CDR1 is SGHDT and CDR2 YYEEEE. This CDR3 contains 14 residues. Trimming removed 2 bases from V and 4 bases from J, with 10 bases in between.

The J gene is TRBJ2-7, the V gene TRBV18; a possible D gene is TRBD2 (5 bases). CDR1 and CDR2 (germline): KGHSH, LQKENI. The V end was cut by 0 bases, the J end by 0 bases, with 6 bases between. This CDR3 region has 14 residues. CDR3 amino acids: CASSPPGNSYEQYF. The DNA of the CDR3 is TGTGCCAGCTCACCACCCGGGAACTCCTACGAGCAGTACTTC. Full variable domain (remainder filled in from reference TRBV18 and TRBJ2-7): NAGVMQNPRHLVRRRGQEARLRCSPMKGHSHVYWYRQLPEEGLKFMVYLQKENIIDESGMPKERFSAEFPKEGPSILRIQQVVRGDSAAYFCASSPPGNSYEQYFGPGTRLTVT.

This clone was observed a handful of times. The genes are TRBV2 and TRBJ1-4; D gene ambiguous. Germline CDR1 reads SNHLY; CDR2 reads FYNNEI. Trimming shortened V by 7 bases and J by 8 bases, and 14 bases separated the two germline ends. CDR3 length: 13 residues. The CDR3 sequence is CASTPEAYEKLFF. Here the CDR3 DNA reads TGTGCCAGCACCCCGGAGGCTTACGAAAAACTGTTTTTT.

This clone was observed a few times. This chain joins TRBV6-6 and TRBJ1-5; no firm D call. Trimming stripped 5 bases from V and 2 bases from J, with 10 bases between. The CDR3 covers 14 residues. Germline CDR1 MNHNY, CDR2 SVGAGI (reference sequence). CDR3 protein: CASSDQRGNQPQHF. CDR3 sequence (DNA): TGTGCCAGCAGTGACCAGAGGGGCAATCAGCCCCAGCATTTT.

The chain joins TRBV7-3 to TRBJ2-1; 9 bases map to TRBD2. V gave up 0 bases and J gave up 9 bases; unmatched junction bases: 9. The germline V gene has CDR1 SGHTA and CDR2 FQGTGA. The CDR3 spans 16 residues. Here the CDR3 reads CASSLTSGTSFGEQFF. The CDR3 DNA sequence: TGTGCCAGCAGCTTAACGTCCGGGACTAGCTTCGGTGAGCAGTTCTTC.

J is TRBJ2-3 and V is TRBV5-5; 7 bases agree with TRBD2. J gave up 6 bases and V 3 bases, and 7 bases lay outside the gene matches. The CDR3 is 14 amino acids. CDR1 and CDR2 (germline): SGHKS, YYEKEE (reference sequence). The CDR3 protein is CASSSGAAGDTQYF. The CDR3 DNA reads as TGTGCCAGCAGCTCTGGGGCAGCGGGGGATACGCAGTATTTT.

In this sample, this clone turned up a few times. V gene TRBV6-5 combines with J gene TRBJ1-1; D unclear. Deletions cut 2 bases from V and 1 base from J, with 11 bases between. This CDR3 has 15 amino acids. Germline V gene data show CDR1 as MNHEY and CDR2 as SVGAGI. CDR3 in DNA: TGTGCCAGCAGTTACAAAGAGTACAGGAACACTGAAGCTTTCTTT. Its translation: CASSYKEYRNTEAFF.

The V call is TRBV6-1, the J call TRBJ2-2, with D possibly matching TRBD1 (6 bases). CDR1 is MNHNS, CDR2 SASEGT, per germline. CDR3 length: 15 amino acids. Trimming took 6 bases from V and 0 from J, leaving 11 bases between them. Here the CDR3 DNA reads TGTGCCAGCAGCGTACAGGGTTCGAACACCGGGGAGCTGTTTTTT. The encoded protein is CASSVQGSNTGELFF.

This chain links TRBV5-1 with TRBJ2-7; D gene ambiguous. The CDR3 totals 12 residues. Germline V gives CDR1 SGHRS, CDR2 YFSETQ. The V and J ends lost 5 bases and 5 bases respectively, with 11 bases between them. The CDR3 bases are TGCGCCAGCAGTTTCCTGAGAGACGAGCAGTACTTC. Translation: CASSFLRDEQYF.

This clone was seen a few times. The chain couples TRBV5-1 to TRBJ2-5; 11 bases agree with TRBD1. With 4 bases clipped from V and 4 bases from J, the junction kept 9 bases outside the gene matches. The CDR3 is made up of 16 amino acids. Per the germline V gene, CDR1 is SGHRS and CDR2 is YFSETQ. The CDR3 protein is CASSPWTGGVGETQYF. CDR3 nucleotide sequence: TGCGCCAGCAGCCCCTGGACAGGGGGCGTGGGAGAGACCCAGTACTTC.

This clone came up a few times. The V gene is TRBV19, the J gene TRBJ2-7; 7 bases fit TRBD2. Germline trimming cut 7 bases from V and 5 bases from J; bases unmatched to any gene: 8. CDR1 is LNHDA and CDR2 is SQIVND in the germline V gene (reference sequence). The CDR3 has 13 residues. The CDR3 reads CASTFGGTNEQYF. The CDR3 bases are TGTGCCAGTACCTTCGGGGGGACCAACGAGCAGTACTTC. The full variable domain, completed using reference TRBV19 and TRBJ2-7, is DGGITQSPKYLFRKEGQNVTLSCEQNLNHDAMYWYRQDPGQGLRLIYYSQIVNDFQKGDIAEGYSVSREKKESFPLTVTSAQKNPTAFYLCASTFGGTNEQYFGPGTRLTVT.

This clone has a handful of counts. The chain joins TRBV7-9 to TRBJ1-2; 7 nucleotides agree with TRBD1. Germline V gene data show CDR1 as SEHNR and CDR2 as FQNEAQ (reference sequence). CDR3 length: 14 residues. The V segment lost 9 bases and the J segment 2 bases; nucleotides outside the gene matches: 9. The CDR3 region is CASATGALNYGYTF. The CDR3 DNA follows: TGTGCCAGTGCTACAGGGGCCCTCAACTATGGCTACACCTTC.

Only a few counts were recorded for this clone. The V and J genes are TRBV14 and TRBJ2-5, with 10 bases lining up with TRBD1. With 1 base clipped from V and 1 base from J, the junction kept 3 bases outside the gene matches. The germline gives CDR1 SGHDN, CDR2 FVKESK. CDR3 length: 16 residues. CDR3 amino acids: CASSQVGQGFQETQYF. Written as DNA, the CDR3 is TGTGCCAGCAGCCAAGTGGGACAGGGGTTCCAAGAGACCCAGTACTTC.

This clone was observed a few times. This chain joins TRBV5-5 and TRBJ1-6, with D possibly matching TRBD1 (6 bases). Germline loops: CDR1 SGHKS, CDR2 YYEKEE (reference sequence). The length of the CDR3 is 17 residues. V was pared by 0 bases and J by 9 bases, with 19 bases between. In DNA, the CDR3 is TGTGCCAGCAGCTTGGGGAGTGGGAGGGGGTTCGGTTCACCCCTCCACTTT. It translates to CASSLGSGRGFGSPLHF.

This clone occurred a few times. The J gene is TRBJ1-1, the V gene TRBV4-2; a weak D match, TRBD1 (6 bases). Germline V gene data show CDR1 as LGHNA and CDR2 as YNFKEQ. Between the trimmed V and J ends, which lost 0 bases and 8 bases, there was a span of 16 bases. This CDR3 is built from 15 residues. CDR3 region: CASSQEPRTAREAFF. CDR3 sequence (DNA): TGTGCCAGCAGCCAAGAACCACGGACAGCAAGAGAAGCTTTCTTT.

The CDR3 DNA reads TGTGCCAGCAGCTTGGACAGGGGGCAGTACGAGCAGTACTTC. Its protein product is CASSLDRGQYEQYF. V usage is TRBV11-2 and J usage is TRBJ2-7; TRBD1 agrees at 11 bases. V lost 3 bases and J lost 4; bases outside the gene matches: 2. CDR1 and CDR2 from the germline V gene are SGHAT and FQNNGV. This CDR3 is built from 14 residues.

This clone has more than one count but fewer than ten. V gene TRBV14 combines with J gene TRBJ2-7, with TRBD2 matching 8 bases. The CDR3 is 14 residues long. The germline V gene has CDR1 SGHDN and CDR2 FVKESK. V lost 6 bases and J lost 2; bases outside the gene matches: 6. Here the CDR3 DNA reads TGTGCCAGCAGTCTACAAGCGGGGGCCTACGAGCAGTACTTC. Its translation is CASSLQAGAYEQYF.

This clone occurred a few times. The gene calls are TRBV6-5 and TRBJ1-1; the D is unclear. This CDR3 contains 13 residues. Germline V gives CDR1 MNHEY, CDR2 SVGAGI. V lost 2 bases, J lost 5 bases, and 9 bases lay in between. The CDR3 region is CASSYRAGTEAFF. As DNA, the CDR3 is TGTGCCAGCAGTTACAGGGCGGGTACTGAAGCTTTCTTT.